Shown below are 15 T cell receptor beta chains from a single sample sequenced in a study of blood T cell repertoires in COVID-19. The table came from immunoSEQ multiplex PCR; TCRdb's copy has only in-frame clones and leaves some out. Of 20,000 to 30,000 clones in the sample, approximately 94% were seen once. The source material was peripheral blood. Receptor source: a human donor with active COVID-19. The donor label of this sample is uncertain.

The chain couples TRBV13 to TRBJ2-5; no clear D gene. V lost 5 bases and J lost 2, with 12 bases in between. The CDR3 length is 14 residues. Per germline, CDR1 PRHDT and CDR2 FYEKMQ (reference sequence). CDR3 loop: CASSLTGLQETQYF. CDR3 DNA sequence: TGTGCCAGCAGCCTGACCGGGTTACAAGAGACCCAGTACTTC.

The DNA of the CDR3 is TGTGCCAGCAGTATGGCGGGGGCCCCGCGTGGCTACACCTTC. Translation gives CASSMAGAPRGYTF. The rearrangement joins TRBV5-6 to TRBJ1-2, with D possibly matching TRBD1 (6 bases). The germline V and J ends were trimmed by 5 bases and 7 bases, with 18 bases remaining between them. The CDR3 covers 14 residues. Germline loops: CDR1 SGHDT, CDR2 YYEEEE.

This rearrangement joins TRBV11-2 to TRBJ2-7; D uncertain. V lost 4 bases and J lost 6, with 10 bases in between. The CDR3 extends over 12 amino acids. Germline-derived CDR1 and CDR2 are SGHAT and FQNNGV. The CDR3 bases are TGTGCCAGCAGCTCCCCCACGGTCGAGCAGTACTTC. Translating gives CASSSPTVEQYF.

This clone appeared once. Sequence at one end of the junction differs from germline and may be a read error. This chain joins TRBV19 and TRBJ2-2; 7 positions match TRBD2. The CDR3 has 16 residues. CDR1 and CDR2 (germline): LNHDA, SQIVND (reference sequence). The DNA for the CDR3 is TGTGCCAGTAGTATAGGGCTAGCGGTGAACGCCGGGGAGCTGTTTTTT. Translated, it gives CASSIGLAVNAGELFF. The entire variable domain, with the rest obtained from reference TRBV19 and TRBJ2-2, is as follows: DGGITQSPKYLFRKEGQNVTLSCEQNLNHDAMYWYRQDPGQGLRLIYYSQIVNDFQKGDIAEGYSVSREKKESFPLTVTSAQKNPTAFYLCASSIGLAVNAGELFFGEGSRLTVL.

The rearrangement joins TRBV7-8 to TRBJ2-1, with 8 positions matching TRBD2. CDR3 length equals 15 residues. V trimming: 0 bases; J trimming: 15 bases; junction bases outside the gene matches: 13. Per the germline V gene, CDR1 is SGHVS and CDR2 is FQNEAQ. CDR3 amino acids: CASSLARLAGRQWFF. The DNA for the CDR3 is TGTGCCAGCAGCTTAGCGAGGCTAGCGGGTAGACAGTGGTTCTTC. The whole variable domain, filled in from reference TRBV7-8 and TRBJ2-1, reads GAGVSQSPRYKVAKRGQDVALRCDPISGHVSLFWYQQALGQGPEFLTYFQNEAQLDKSGLPSDRFFAERPEGSVSTLKIQRTQQEDSAVYLCASSLARLAGRQWFFGPGTRLTVL.

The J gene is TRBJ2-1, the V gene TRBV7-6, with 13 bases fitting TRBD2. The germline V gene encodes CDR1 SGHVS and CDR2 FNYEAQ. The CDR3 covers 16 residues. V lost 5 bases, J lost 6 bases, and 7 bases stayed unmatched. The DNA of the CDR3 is TGTGCCAGCAGCCGCACTAGCGGGAGGGCAGGCAATGAGCAGTTCTTC. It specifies CASSRTSGRAGNEQFF.

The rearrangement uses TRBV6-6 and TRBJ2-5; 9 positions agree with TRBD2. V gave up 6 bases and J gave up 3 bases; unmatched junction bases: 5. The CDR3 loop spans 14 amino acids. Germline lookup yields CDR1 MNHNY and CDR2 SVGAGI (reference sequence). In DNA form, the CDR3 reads TGTGCCAGCAGACGGAGCGGGGGGAAAGAGACCCAGTACTTC. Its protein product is CASRRSGGKETQYF.

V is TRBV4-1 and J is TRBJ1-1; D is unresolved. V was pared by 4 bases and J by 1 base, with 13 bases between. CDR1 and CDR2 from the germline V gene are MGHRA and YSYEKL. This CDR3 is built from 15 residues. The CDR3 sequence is CASSPRVDWNTEAFF. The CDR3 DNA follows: TGCGCCAGCAGCCCTCGGGTAGACTGGAACACTGAAGCTTTCTTT.

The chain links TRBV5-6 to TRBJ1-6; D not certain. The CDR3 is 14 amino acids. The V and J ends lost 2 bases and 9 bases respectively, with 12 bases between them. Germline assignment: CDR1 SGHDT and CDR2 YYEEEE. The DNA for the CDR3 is TGTGCCAGCAGCTTACGGCTTGAGGGTTCACCCCTCCACTTT. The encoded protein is CASSLRLEGSPLHF.

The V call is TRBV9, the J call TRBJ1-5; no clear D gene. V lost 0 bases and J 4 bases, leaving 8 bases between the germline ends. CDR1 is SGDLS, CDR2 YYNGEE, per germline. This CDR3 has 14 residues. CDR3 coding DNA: TGTGCCAGCAGCGTAGCGGCGGGAAATCAGCCCCAGCATTTT. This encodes CASSVAAGNQPQHF.

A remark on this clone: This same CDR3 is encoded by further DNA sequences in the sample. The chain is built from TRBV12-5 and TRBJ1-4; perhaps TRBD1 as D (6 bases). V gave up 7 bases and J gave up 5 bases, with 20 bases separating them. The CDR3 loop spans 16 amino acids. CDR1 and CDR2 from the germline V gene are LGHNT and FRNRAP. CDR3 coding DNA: TGTGCTAGTGCCAAACACAGGCCAGGGGTAAATGAAAAACTGTTTTTT. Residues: CASAKHRPGVNEKLFF.

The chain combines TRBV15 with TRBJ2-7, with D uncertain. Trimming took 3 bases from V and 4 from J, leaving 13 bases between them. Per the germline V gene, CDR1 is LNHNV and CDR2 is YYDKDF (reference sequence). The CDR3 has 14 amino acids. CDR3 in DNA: TGTGCCACCAGCAGCCGAGCCCCCGCATACGAGCAGTACTTC. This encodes CATSSRAPAYEQYF. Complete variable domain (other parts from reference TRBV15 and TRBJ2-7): DAMVIQNPRYQVTQFGKPVTLSCSQTLNHNVMYWYQQKSSQAPKLLFHYYDKDFNNEADTPDNFQSRRPNTSFCFLDIRSPGLGDTAMYLCATSSRAPAYEQYFGPGTRLTVT.

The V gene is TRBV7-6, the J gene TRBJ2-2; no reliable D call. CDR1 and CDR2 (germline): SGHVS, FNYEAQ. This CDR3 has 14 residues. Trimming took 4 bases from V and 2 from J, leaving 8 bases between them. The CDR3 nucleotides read TGTGCCAGCAGCTACCGACAAAACACCGGGGAGCTGTTTTTT. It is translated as CASSYRQNTGELFF.

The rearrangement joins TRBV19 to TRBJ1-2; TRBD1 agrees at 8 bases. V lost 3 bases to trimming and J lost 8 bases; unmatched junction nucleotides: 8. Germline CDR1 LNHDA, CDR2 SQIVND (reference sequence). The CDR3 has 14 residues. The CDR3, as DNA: TGTGCCAGTAGTATGGACAGGGCCTGGGGAGGCTACACCTTC. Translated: CASSMDRAWGGYTF.

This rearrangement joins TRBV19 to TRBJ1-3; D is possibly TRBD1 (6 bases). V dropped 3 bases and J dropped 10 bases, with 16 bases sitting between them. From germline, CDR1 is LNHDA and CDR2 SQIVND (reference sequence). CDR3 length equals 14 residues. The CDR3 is CASSIGTTVRTIYF. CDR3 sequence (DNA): TGTGCCAGTAGTATCGGGACAACGGTCAGGACCATATATTTT.